This entry features one TCR beta chain sequence. This clonotype was observed at least ten times. Its antigen is currently not known. Base qualities are not recorded, but no much larger clone differs from it by a single base. This sample was included in a study of early T cells in non-severe SARS-CoV-2 infection (dated by TCRdb to the early 2020s). Describing the broader study: Because TCR sequencing was done on bulk RNA from unsorted whole blood, the alpha and beta chains could not be paired. Overall study outcomes, separate from this receptor: VDJdb matching was skewed toward anti-spike CD8 responses and likely underestimated virus-specific expansions, missing private and CD4 specificities.

CDR1 and CDR2 are drawn from the germline V gene: KGHDR, SFDVKD. Counted from cysteine to phenylalanine, this CDR3 has 12 amino acids. Only the CDR3 part of the read is kept: 36 bases, read in frame from the first base. The junction shows trimming of 4 bases on V and 11 bases on J, and the gene matches do not reach 2 bases of it. Library creation used 5' RACE. The sample was run on a NextSeq 500. Unique molecular identifiers were attached to individual cDNA molecules in the TCR library protocol so that sequencing error and PCR bias could be corrected. Both TCR alpha and beta chains were sequenced, and tight co-correlation was observed between alpha and beta sequence abundances in each sample. From the authors' description of their analysis: Decombinator V4 was used to perform V gene, J gene and CDR3 annotation of TCR sequences. TCRs were defined as expanded if a significant change between any two time points was detected under a Poisson model with p below 0.0001. TCR abundances were normalised to the total number of TCRs sequenced in each sample and reported as counts per million. TRAV1-2 paired with TRAJ12, TRAJ20 or TRAJ33 defined MAIT TCRs, while TRAV10 paired with TRAJ18 defined iNKT TCRs. VDJdb, accessed on 1 November 2021, was searched for TCRs annotated for CMV, EBV and SARS-CoV-2, and TCRs annotated for more than one antigen were excluded. TCRdb reanalyzed the raw reads on its own, using fastp at Q25 for trimming and MiXCR for clone calling, and kept in-frame beta chains. Duplicate CDR3 protein sequences are folded into a single record with the most common DNA and genes. Clone size and V and J calls follow TCRdb, not the original study. The sample table contains roughly 35,000 distinct CDR3 sequences; only one count was recorded for 8% to 9.5% of them. The ten most abundant clones make up 13% of the sample.

Set within a cohort of healthcare workers in London, UK, this nested case-control study involved weekly PCR testing of nasopharyngeal swabs along with blood sampling. Healthcare workers were enrolled in the week of the UK lockdown, from 23 to 31 March 2020, and were followed every week for up to roughly 15 weeks. The chain employs TRBV24-1 and TRBJ2-3, with 10 bases aligning to TRBD2. The receptor was isolated from an adult who was a healthcare worker with PCR-confirmed SARS-CoV-2 infection or an uninfected control (not recorded which). The sequencing input was whole blood. CDR3 loop: CATSELAGKQYF. The nucleotide sequence is given as TGTGCCACCAGTGAACTAGCGGGGAAGCAGTATTTT.